The 7 T cell receptor beta chains given below trace back to one sample, sequenced in a study of blood T cell repertoires in COVID-19. Clones were sequenced by immunoSEQ multiplex PCR, and TCRdb holds only the in-frame ones, with some missing. Here the sample spans around 80,000 clones, 75% to 85% being singletons. What was sequenced was peripheral blood. The receptors were gathered from a woman aged 80 or older with acute or convalescent COVID-19.

The chain couples TRBV25-1 to TRBJ2-6; 8 nucleotides line up with TRBD1. This CDR3 region has 18 residues. J lost 4 bases, V lost 7 bases, and 15 bases had no gene match. Germline assignment: CDR1 MGHDK and CDR2 SYGVNS. The chain's CDR3 is CASTQGAGGAWGANVLTF. The CDR3 coding sequence is TGTGCCAGCACTCAAGGGGCAGGGGGCGCTTGGGGGGCCAACGTCCTGACTTTC.

The gene calls are TRBV4-2 and TRBJ2-3; D may be TRBD2 (5 bases). Germline CDR1 and CDR2: LGHNA and YNFKEQ. V lost 0 bases, J lost 4 bases, and 14 bases lay in between. The CDR3 has 16 amino acids. CDR3 loop: CASSQEALVRPDTQYF. The CDR3 DNA follows: TGTGCCAGCAGCCAAGAGGCACTAGTAAGGCCAGATACGCAGTATTTT.

V is TRBV5-8 and J is TRBJ1-4; D might be TRBD1 (5 bases). Trimming pared 4 bases from V and 7 bases from J, leaving 8 bases between. Germline V gene sequence: CDR1 SGHTS, CDR2 YDEGEE. The CDR3 spans 12 residues. The CDR3 here is CASSRGGEKLFF. Here the CDR3 DNA reads TGTGCCAGCAGCCGCGGGGGTGAAAAACTGTTTTTT.

This clone has a single count. This rearrangement joins TRBV9 to TRBJ2-3, with D possibly TRBD2 on 6 matching bases. Trimming took 0 bases from V and 1 from J, leaving 9 bases between them. From germline, CDR1 is SGDLS and CDR2 YYNGEE. This CDR3 is 15 amino acids long. Written as DNA, the CDR3 is TGTGCCAGCAGCGTAGAATGGGGGGGCACAGATACGCAGTATTTT. This codes for CASSVEWGGTDTQYF.

This clone came up once. This sequence joins TRBV18 and TRBJ1-4; TRBD1 matches at 8 bases. The V gene's germline CDR1 is KGHSH and CDR2 LQKENI. Trimming cost V 6 bases and J 8 bases; bases outside gene matches: 17. CDR3 length: 17 residues. CDR3 bases: TGTGCCAGCTCCGTCGGGACAGGAAACCCTCGAGGGGAAAAACTGTTTTTT. The encoded protein is CASSVGTGNPRGEKLFF.

V usage is TRBV19 and J usage is TRBJ1-2; no clear D. CDR3 length: 12 amino acids. In germline, CDR1 is LNHDA, CDR2 SQIVND (reference sequence). V was clipped by 1 base and J by 3 bases, with 3 bases between them. CDR3 region: CASSIGDYGYTF. In nucleotides, the CDR3 is TGTGCCAGTAGTATAGGAGACTATGGCTACACCTTC.

The V and J genes are TRBV30 and TRBJ2-5, with D unresolved. Germline V gene lookup returns CDR1 GTSNPN and CDR2 SVGIG (reference sequence). This CDR3 spans 13 amino acids. Trimming left V 5 bases short and J 5 bases short, with 15 bases between. CDR3 in DNA: TGTGCCTGGGATCTAACGTTTGCTGAGACCCAGTACTTC. It is translated as CAWDLTFAETQYF.